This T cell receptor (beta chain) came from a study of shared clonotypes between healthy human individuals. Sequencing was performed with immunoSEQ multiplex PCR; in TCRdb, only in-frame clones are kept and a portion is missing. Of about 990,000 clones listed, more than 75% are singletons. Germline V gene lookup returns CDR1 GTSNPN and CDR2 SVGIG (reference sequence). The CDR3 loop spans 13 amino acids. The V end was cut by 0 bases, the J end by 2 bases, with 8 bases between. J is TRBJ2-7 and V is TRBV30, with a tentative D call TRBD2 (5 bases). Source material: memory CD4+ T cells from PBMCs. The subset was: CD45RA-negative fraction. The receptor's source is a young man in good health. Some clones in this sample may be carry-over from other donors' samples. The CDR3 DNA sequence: TGTGCCTGGAGTGTAAGCGGCACCTACGAGCAGTACTTC. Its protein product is CAWSVSGTYEQYF. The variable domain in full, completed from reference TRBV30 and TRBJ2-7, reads SQTIHQWPATLVQPVGSPLSLECTVEGTSNPNLYWYRQAAGRGLQLLFYSVGIGQISSEVPQNLSASRPQDRQFILSSKKLLLSDSGFYLCAWSVSGTYEQYFGPGTRLTVT.